These 6 T cell receptor beta chains were sequenced from one sample in a study of blood T cell repertoires in COVID-19. TCRdb keeps only in-frame clones here, not all; method: immunoSEQ multiplex PCR. The sample shows roughly 75,000 clones, around nine tenths of them seen only once. Sequenced input: peripheral blood. The receptors stem from a human donor in a cohort sampled during active COVID-19.

This clone was seen only once. CDR3 protein: CAISDAQGVGETQYF. The DNA for the CDR3 is TGTGCCATCAGTGACGCACAGGGGGTAGGGGAGACCCAGTACTTC. This chain connects TRBV10-3 to TRBJ2-5; 8 positions agree with TRBD1. Per the germline V gene, CDR1 is ENHRY and CDR2 is SYGVKD. CDR3 length: 15 residues. The V segment lost 3 bases and the J segment 5 bases; nucleotides outside the gene matches: 8.

The count of this clone is one. The gene calls are TRBV5-1 and TRBJ1-6, with 9 bases identical to TRBD1. The CDR3 runs to 17 residues. The ends lost 4 bases at V and 5 bases at J; junction bases unmatched: 10. Per germline, CDR1 SGHRS and CDR2 YFSETQ. CDR3 coding DNA: TGCGCCAGCAGCCGGACAGGGGCCACTCACGATAATTCACCCCTCCACTTT. Protein product: CASSRTGATHDNSPLHF.

This clone showed up just a few times. The chain employs TRBV30 and TRBJ2-5; the match to TRBD2 covers 9 bases. Germline assignment: CDR1 GTSNPN and CDR2 SVGIG (reference sequence). CDR3 size: 14 residues. The J segment lost 6 bases and the V segment lost 3 bases, leaving 8 bases of the junction unmatched. The CDR3 spells CAWSGGLAGKTQYF. The CDR3 DNA reads as TGTGCCTGGAGCGGGGGACTAGCTGGAAAGACCCAGTACTTC.

V is TRBV9 and J is TRBJ1-1, with TRBD1 matching 11 bases. Germline trimming cut 0 bases from V and 4 bases from J; bases unmatched to any gene: 5. This CDR3 spans 16 amino acids. Per the germline V gene, CDR1 is SGDLS and CDR2 is YYNGEE. The CDR3 loop reads CASSVASGTGGTEAFF. CDR3 nucleotides: TGTGCCAGCAGCGTAGCTTCCGGGACAGGGGGCACTGAAGCTTTCTTT.

V usage is TRBV6-6 and J usage is TRBJ1-4; D perhaps matches TRBD1 (5 bases). The V end lost 0 bases, the J end lost 0 bases, and 8 bases lay between the germline ends. Germline CDR1 reads MNHNY; CDR2 reads SVGAGI (reference sequence). The CDR3 runs 16 residues. For the CDR3, the DNA is TGTGCCAGCAGTTACTCGACGGGGGCAACTAATGAAAAACTGTTTTTT. It codes for CASSYSTGATNEKLFF.

This clone has a single count. The CDR3 region has the DNA TGTGCCAGCAGCCACGTCACGACTACAGGGGTTTCACCCCTCCACTTT. Translation: CASSHVTTTGVSPLHF. This sequence joins TRBV4-2 and TRBJ1-6; 7 bases are shared with TRBD1. V was pared by 3 bases and J by 9 bases, with 11 bases of the junction left unmatched. The length of the CDR3 is 16 residues. Germline CDR1 is LGHNA and CDR2 is YNFKEQ.